This record concerns one TCR beta chain sequence. The data originate from a study of blood T cell repertoires in COVID-19. Study-wide context: The study drew acute and convalescent COVID-19 samples from the United States, Italy and Spain.

TCRdb's table, derived via immunoSEQ multiplex PCR, lists solely in-frame clones and lacks some. The sample lists under 30,000 clones; about 88% were seen once. Unmatched junction bases numbered 6, after V lost 4 bases and J lost 9 bases. The germline V gene encodes CDR1 SGHRS and CDR2 YFSETQ. CDR3 length: 15 amino acids. The sequencing input was peripheral blood. V and J are TRBV5-1 and TRBJ2-1; 14 bases line up with TRBD2. The source is a human donor in a cohort sampled during active COVID-19. The donor label of this sample is uncertain. The CDR3: CASSPRLAGGREQFF. CDR3 nucleotide sequence: TGCGCCAGCAGCCCCCGACTAGCGGGAGGGCGTGAGCAGTTCTTC.